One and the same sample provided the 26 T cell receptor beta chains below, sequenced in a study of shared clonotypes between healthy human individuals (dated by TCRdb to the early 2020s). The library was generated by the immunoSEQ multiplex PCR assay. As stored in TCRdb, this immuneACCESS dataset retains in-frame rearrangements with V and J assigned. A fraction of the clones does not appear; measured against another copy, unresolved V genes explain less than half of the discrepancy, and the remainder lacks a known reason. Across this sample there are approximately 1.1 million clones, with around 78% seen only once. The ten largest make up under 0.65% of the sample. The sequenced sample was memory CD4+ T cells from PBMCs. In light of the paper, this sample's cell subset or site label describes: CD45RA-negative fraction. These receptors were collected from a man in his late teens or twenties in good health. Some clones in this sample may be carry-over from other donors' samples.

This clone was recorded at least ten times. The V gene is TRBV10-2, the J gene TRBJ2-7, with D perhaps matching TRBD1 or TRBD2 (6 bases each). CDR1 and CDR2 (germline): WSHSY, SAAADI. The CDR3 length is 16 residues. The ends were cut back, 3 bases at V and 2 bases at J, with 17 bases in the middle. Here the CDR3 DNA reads TGCGCCAGCAGTGACCCGGGGGCGGGTACTACCTACGAGCAGTACTTC. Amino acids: CASSDPGAGTTYEQYF.

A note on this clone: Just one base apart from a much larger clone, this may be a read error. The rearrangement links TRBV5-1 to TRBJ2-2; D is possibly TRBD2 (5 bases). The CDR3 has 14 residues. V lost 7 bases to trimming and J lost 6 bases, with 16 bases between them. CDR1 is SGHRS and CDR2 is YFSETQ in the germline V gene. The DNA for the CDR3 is TGCGCCAGCGGCCCCTCGGAGGTTGCCGGGGAGCTGTTTTTT. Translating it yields CASGPSEVAGELFF.

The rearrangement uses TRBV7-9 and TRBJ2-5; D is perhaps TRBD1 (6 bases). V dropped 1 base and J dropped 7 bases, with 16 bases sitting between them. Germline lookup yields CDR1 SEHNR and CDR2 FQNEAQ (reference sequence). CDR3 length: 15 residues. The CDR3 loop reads CASSLEGPRGGTQYF. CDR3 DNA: TGTGCCAGCAGCTTAGAGGGACCCCGAGGGGGGACCCAGTACTTC.

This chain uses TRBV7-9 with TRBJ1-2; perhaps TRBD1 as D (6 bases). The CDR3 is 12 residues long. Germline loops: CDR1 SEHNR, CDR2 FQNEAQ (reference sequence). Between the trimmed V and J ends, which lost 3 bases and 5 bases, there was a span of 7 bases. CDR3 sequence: CASSFQGYGYTF. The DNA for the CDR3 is TGTGCCAGCAGCTTTCAGGGGTATGGCTACACCTTC.

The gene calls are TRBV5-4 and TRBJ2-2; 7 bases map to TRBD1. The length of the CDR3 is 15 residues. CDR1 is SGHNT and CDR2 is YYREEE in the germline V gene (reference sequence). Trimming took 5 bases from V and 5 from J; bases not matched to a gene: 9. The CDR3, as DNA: TGTGCCAGCAGTCATCAACAGGGGAAAACCGGGGAGCTGTTTTTT. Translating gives CASSHQQGKTGELFF.

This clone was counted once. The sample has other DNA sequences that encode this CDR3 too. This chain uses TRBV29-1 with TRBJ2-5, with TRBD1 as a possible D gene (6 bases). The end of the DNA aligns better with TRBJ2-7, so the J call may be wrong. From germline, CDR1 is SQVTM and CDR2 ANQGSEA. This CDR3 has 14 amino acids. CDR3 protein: CSVEARGRSYEQYF. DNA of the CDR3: TGCAGCGTTGAAGCCAGGGGACGGTCCTACGAGCAGTACTTC.

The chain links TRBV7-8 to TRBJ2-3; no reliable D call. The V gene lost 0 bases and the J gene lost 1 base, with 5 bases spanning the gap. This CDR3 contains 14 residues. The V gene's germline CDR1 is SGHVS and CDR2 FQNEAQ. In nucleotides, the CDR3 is TGTGCCAGCAGCTTAGCTCAGGGCACAGATACGCAGTATTTT. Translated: CASSLAQGTDTQYF. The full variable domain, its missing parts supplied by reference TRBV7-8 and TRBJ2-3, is GAGVSQSPRYKVAKRGQDVALRCDPISGHVSLFWYQQALGQGPEFLTYFQNEAQLDKSGLPSDRFFAERPEGSVSTLKIQRTQQEDSAVYLCASSLAQGTDTQYFGPGTRLTVL.

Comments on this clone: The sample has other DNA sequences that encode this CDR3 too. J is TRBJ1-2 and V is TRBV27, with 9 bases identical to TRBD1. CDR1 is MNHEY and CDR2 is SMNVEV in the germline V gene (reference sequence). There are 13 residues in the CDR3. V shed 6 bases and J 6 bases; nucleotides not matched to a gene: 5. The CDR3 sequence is CASRVTGGHGYTF. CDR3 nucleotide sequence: TGTGCCAGCAGGGTAACAGGGGGCCATGGCTACACCTTC.

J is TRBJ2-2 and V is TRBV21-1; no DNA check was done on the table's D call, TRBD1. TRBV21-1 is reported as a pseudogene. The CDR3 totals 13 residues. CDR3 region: CASSKQGAGELFF. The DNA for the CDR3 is TGTGCCAGCAGCAAACAAGGGGCCGGGGAGCTGTTTTTT.

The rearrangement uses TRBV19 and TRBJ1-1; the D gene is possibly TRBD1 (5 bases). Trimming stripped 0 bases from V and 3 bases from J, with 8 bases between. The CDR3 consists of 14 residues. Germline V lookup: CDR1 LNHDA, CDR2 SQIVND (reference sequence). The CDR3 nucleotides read TGTGCCAGTAGTATAGAGAAGGGGCACACTGAAGCTTTCTTT. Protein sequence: CASSIEKGHTEAFF.

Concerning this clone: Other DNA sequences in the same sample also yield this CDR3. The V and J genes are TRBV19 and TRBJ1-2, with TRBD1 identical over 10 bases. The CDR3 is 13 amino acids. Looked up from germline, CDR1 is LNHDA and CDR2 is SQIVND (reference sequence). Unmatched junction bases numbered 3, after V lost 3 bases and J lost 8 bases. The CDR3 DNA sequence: TGTGCCAGTAGTATTGGACAGGGGGACGGCTACACCTTC. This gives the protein CASSIGQGDGYTF.

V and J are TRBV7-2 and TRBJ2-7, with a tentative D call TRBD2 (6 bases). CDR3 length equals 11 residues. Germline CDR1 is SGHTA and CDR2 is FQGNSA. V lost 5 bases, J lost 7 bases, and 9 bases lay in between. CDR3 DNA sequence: TGTGCCAGCAGCCGGGCGGGGGAGCAGTACTTC. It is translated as CASSRAGEQYF.

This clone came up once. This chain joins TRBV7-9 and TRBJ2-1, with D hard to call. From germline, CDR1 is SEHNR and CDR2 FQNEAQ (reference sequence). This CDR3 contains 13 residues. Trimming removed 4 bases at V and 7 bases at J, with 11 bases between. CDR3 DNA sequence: TGTGCCAGCAGCTCAGAGTACCTGAATGAGCAGTTCTTC. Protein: CASSSEYLNEQFF. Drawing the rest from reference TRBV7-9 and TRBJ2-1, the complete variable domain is DTGVSQNPRHKITKRGQNVTFRCDPISEHNRLYWYRQTLGQGPEFLTYFQNEAQLEKSRLLSDRFSAERPKGSFSTLEIQRTEQGDSAMYLCASSSEYLNEQFFGPGTRLTVL.

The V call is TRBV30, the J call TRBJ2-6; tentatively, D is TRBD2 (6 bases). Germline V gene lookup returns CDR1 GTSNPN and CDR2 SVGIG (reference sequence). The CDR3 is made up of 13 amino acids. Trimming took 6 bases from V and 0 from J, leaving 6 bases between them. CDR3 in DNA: TGTGCCTGCGGGGGCTCTGGGGCCAACGTCCTGACTTTC. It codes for CACGGSGANVLTF.

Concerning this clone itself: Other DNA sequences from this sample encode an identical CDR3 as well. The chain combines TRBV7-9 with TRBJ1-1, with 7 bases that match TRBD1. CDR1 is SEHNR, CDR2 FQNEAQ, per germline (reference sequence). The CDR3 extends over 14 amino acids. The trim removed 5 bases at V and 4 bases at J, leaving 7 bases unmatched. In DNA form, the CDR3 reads TGTGCCAGCAGCGCCCTACAGGGGACCACTGAAGCTTTCTTT. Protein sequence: CASSALQGTTEAFF.

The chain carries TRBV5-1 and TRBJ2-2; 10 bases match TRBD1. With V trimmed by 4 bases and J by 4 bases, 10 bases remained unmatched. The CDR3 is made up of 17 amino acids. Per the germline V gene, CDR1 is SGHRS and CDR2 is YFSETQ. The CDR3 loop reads CASSLMSGTGATGELFF. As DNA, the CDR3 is TGCGCCAGCAGCCTAATGTCCGGGACAGGGGCCACCGGGGAGCTGTTTTTT.

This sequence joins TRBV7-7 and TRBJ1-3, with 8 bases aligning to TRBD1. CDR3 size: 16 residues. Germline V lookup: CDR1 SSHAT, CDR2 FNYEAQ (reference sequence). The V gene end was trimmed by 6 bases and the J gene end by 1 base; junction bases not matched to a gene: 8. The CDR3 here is CASSSGQGGSGNTIYF. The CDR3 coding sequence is TGTGCCAGCAGTTCAGGACAGGGAGGTTCTGGAAACACCATATATTTT.

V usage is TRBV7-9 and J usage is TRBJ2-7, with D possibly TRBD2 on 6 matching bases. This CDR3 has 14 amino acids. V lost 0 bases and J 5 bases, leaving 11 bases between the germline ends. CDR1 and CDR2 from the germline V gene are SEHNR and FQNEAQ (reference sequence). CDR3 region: CASSLAGGLDEQYF. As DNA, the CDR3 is TGTGCCAGCAGCTTAGCGGGAGGTCTCGACGAGCAGTACTTC.

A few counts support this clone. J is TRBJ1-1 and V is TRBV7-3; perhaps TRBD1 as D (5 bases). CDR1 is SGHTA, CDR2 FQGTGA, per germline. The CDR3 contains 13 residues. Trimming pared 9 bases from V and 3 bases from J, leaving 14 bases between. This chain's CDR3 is CASSPGLHTEAFF. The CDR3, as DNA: TGTGCCAGTTCCCCAGGGCTACACACTGAAGCTTTCTTT.

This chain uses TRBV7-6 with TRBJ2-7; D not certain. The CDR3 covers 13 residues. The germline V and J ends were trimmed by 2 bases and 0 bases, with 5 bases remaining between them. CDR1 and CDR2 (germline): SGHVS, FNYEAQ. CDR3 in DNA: TGTGCCAGCAGCTTAAGTTACTCCTACGAGCAGTACTTC. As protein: CASSLSYSYEQYF.

The CDR3 DNA is TGCGCCAGCAGCTCCGGACAGGGTGCAGATACGCAGTATTTT. It is translated as CASSSGQGADTQYF. This rearrangement joins TRBV5-1 to TRBJ2-3, with 8 positions matching TRBD1. This CDR3 has 14 residues. V lost 3 bases to trimming and J lost 4 bases; unmatched junction nucleotides: 4. Per germline, CDR1 SGHRS and CDR2 YFSETQ.

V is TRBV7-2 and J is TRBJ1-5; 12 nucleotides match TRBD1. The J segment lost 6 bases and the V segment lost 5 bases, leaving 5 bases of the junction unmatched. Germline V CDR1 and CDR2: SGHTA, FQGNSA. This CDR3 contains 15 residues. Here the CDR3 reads CASSMGQGAGQPQHF. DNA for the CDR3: TGTGCCAGCAGCATGGGACAGGGGGCAGGTCAGCCCCAGCATTTT.

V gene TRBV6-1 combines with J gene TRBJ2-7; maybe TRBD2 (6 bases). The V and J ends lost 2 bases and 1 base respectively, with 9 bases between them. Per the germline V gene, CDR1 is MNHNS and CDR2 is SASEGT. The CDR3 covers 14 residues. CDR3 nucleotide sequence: TGTGCCAGCAGTGAACAGGGAGGATCCTACGAGCAGTACTTC. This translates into CASSEQGGSYEQYF.

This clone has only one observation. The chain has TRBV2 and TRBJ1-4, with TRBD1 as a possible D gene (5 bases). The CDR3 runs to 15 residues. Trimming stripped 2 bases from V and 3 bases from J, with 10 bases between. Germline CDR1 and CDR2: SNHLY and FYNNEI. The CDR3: CASSERGVANEKLFF. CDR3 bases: TGTGCCAGCAGTGAAAGGGGCGTAGCTAATGAAAAACTGTTTTTT.

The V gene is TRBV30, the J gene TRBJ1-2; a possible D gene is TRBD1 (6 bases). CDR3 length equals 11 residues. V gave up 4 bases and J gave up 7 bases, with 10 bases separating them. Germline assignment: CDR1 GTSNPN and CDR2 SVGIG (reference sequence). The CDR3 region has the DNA TGTGCCTGGACCCGGGGGCTTGGCTACACCTTC. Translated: CAWTRGLGYTF.

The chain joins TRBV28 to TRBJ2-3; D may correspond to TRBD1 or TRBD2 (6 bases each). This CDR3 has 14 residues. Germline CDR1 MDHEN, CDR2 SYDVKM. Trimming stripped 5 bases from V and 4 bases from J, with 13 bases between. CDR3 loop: CASSGGGESDTQYF. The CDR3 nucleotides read TGTGCCAGCAGTGGAGGGGGTGAATCAGATACGCAGTATTTT.